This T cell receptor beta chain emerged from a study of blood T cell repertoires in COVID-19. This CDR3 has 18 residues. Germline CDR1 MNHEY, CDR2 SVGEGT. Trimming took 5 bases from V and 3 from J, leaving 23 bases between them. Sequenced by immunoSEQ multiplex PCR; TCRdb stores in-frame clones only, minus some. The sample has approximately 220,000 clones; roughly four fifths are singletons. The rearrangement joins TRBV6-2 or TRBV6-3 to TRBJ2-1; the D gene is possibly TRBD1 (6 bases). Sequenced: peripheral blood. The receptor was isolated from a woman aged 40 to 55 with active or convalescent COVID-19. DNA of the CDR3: TGTGCCAGCAGTATTTCACAGGGAACAGGACACCTCTACAATGAGCAGTTCTTC. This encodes CASSISQGTGHLYNEQFF.